The 5 T cell receptor beta chains given below trace back to one sample, sequenced in a study of CD8 T cells in Susac syndrome. Reverse transcription of about 0.5 to 1 ug RNA used random hexamers. TCRdb passed the immunoSEQ multiplex PCR reads through MiXCR, listing each CDR3 protein once. The data show around 150,000 distinct CDR3 sequences, 85% to 95% seen once. Sequenced sample: CD8+ T cells from PBMCs. These receptors came from a human donor with Susac syndrome.

The J gene is TRBJ2-1, the V gene TRBV7-8, with D unclear. The germline CDR1 and CDR2 sequences are SGHVS and FQNEAQ. The CDR3 is 12 residues long. Trimming left V 1 base short and J 9 bases short, with 7 bases between. CDR3 protein: CASSLVVAEQFF. The CDR3 DNA sequence: TGTGCCAGCAGCTTAGTGGTGGCTGAGCAGTTCTTC.

This chain joins TRBV13 and TRBJ2-7; no reliable D call. CDR3 length equals 14 residues. Per the germline V gene, CDR1 is PRHDT and CDR2 is FYEKMQ (reference sequence). V shed 2 bases and J shed 4 bases, with 12 bases lying between them. CDR3 DNA sequence: TGTGCCAGCAGCTTACATCTTCGGGCGTACGAGCAGTACTTC. This gives the protein CASSLHLRAYEQYF. Combining the CDR3 with reference TRBV13 and TRBJ2-7 gives the whole variable domain AAGVIQSPRHLIKEKRETATLKCYPIPRHDTVYWYQQGPGQDPQFLISFYEKMQSDKGSIPDRFSAQQFSDYHSELNMSSLELGDSALYFCASSLHLRAYEQYFGPGTRLTVT.

The chain recombines TRBV7-9 with TRBJ2-3; D ambiguous. Germline CDR1 and CDR2: SEHNR and FQNEAQ (reference sequence). Trimming removed 8 bases from V and 3 bases from J, with 18 bases in between. The CDR3 has 15 residues. In nucleotides, the CDR3 is TGTGCCAGCCGCCCCCCGGTGCAGCGAACAGATACGCAGTATTTT. Encoded protein: CASRPPVQRTDTQYF.

The chain recombines TRBV14 with TRBJ2-3; D is undetermined. V gave up 1 base and J gave up 14 bases, with 16 bases separating them. This CDR3 spans 13 amino acids. Germline CDR1 and CDR2: SGHDN and FVKESK. The CDR3 bases are TGTGCCAGCAGCCAAGTAATGGCAGGCAACGTGTATTTT. This codes for CASSQVMAGNVYF.

The V and J genes are TRBV13 and TRBJ1-2; 7 bases are shared with TRBD1. The CDR3 has 13 amino acids. V was pared by 5 bases and J by 6 bases, with 6 bases of the junction left unmatched. Germline values: CDR1 PRHDT, CDR2 FYEKMQ (reference sequence). CDR3 sequence: CASSHGQEDGYTF. CDR3 nucleotides: TGTGCCAGCAGCCACGGACAGGAGGATGGCTACACCTTC.